Presented here are 22 T cell receptor beta chains from one specimen sequenced in a study of early T cells in non-severe SARS-CoV-2 infection (dated by TCRdb to the early 2020s). The method behind the library was 5' RACE. The sequencer was a NextSeq 500. The public reads were reprocessed in TCRdb via fastp at Q25 and MiXCR, keeping in-frame beta chains. One record per CDR3 amino acid sequence lists the most common genes and DNA. Within this sample are about 66,000 distinct CDR3 sequences, with roughly 18% of them counted one time only. The ten largest account for under 9% of the sample. The specimen was whole blood, collected at baseline. The origin of the receptors is an adult who was a healthcare worker with PCR-confirmed SARS-CoV-2 infection or an uninfected control (not recorded which).

The rearrangement links TRBV10-3 to TRBJ1-4; D unresolved. This CDR3 region has 13 residues. The ends were cut back, 2 bases at V and 5 bases at J, with 6 bases in the middle. Per the germline V gene, CDR1 is ENHRY and CDR2 is SYGVKD. The CDR3 nucleotides read TGTGCCATCAGTGAGGACGGGAATGAAAAACTGTTTTTT. As protein: CAISEDGNEKLFF.

There are many counts of this clonotype. This chain links TRBV12-3 or TRBV12-4 with TRBJ2-1; 11 bases are a match to TRBD1. The ends lost 6 bases at V and 6 bases at J; junction bases unmatched: 7. The CDR3 consists of 15 residues. CDR3 in DNA: TGTGCCAGCAGCCGAACCGGGACAGGGGGCAATGAGCAGTTCTTC. This sequence encodes CASSRTGTGGNEQFF.

The sample holds a few counts of this clonotype. The chain has TRBV6-6 and TRBJ2-5; 8 positions agree with TRBD1. Germline V lookup: CDR1 MNHNY, CDR2 SVGAGI (reference sequence). The CDR3 is 18 residues long. Trimming at V came to 2 bases and at J to 2 bases, leaving 13 bases not matched to a gene. The CDR3, as DNA: TGTGCCAGCAGTTACCCCCGGACAGGGCGTATTTCTCAAGAGACCCAGTACTTC. Translated, it gives CASSYPRTGRISQETQYF.

This clonotype came up a few times. The rearrangement uses TRBV29-1 and TRBJ2-7, with 9 bases aligning to TRBD2. The CDR3 has 14 amino acids. The germline gives CDR1 SQVTM, CDR2 ANQGSEA. V lost 6 bases and J lost 4; bases outside the gene matches: 10. The CDR3 reads CSVGRSGGLYEQYF. The CDR3 DNA sequence: TGCAGCGTCGGTAGAAGCGGGGGGCTTTACGAGCAGTACTTC.

Here the CDR3 reads CASSPSRRGGNTEAFF. The CDR3 DNA sequence: TGTGCCAGCTCACCATCCCGTAGGGGCGGGAACACTGAAGCTTTCTTT. The chain carries TRBV18 and TRBJ1-1; the D gene is possibly TRBD1 (5 bases). The germline V and J ends were trimmed by 2 bases and 1 base, with 14 bases remaining between them. Looked up from germline, CDR1 is KGHSH and CDR2 is LQKENI. The CDR3 runs to 16 residues.

In this sample, this clonotype turned up a few times. The V gene is TRBV10-3, the J gene TRBJ2-3; D might be TRBD1 or TRBD2, each matching 5 bases. Germline lookup yields CDR1 ENHRY and CDR2 SYGVKD. The CDR3 is made up of 14 amino acids. V gave up 6 bases and J gave up 2 bases, with 12 bases separating them. DNA of the CDR3: TGTGCCATCAGATCGACAGACTACACAGATACGCAGTATTTT. This gives the protein CAIRSTDYTDTQYF.

The chain uses TRBV5-6 and TRBJ1-1, with TRBD1 identical over 9 bases. This CDR3 comprises 14 residues. V was clipped by 3 bases and J by 6 bases; unmatched bases: 6. Germline V gene sequence: CDR1 SGHDT, CDR2 YYEEEE. CDR3 nucleotide sequence: TGTGCCAGCAGCTATACAGGGGGCCGAGCTGAAGCTTTCTTT. Translation gives CASSYTGGRAEAFF.

The CDR3: CAWSVSSNEQFF. Written as DNA, the CDR3 is TGTGCCTGGAGTGTATCGAGCAATGAGCAGTTCTTC. The V gene is TRBV30, the J gene TRBJ2-1; D call uncertain. The CDR3 is made up of 12 amino acids. The V end was cut by 0 bases, the J end by 6 bases, with 6 bases between. The germline V gene has CDR1 GTSNPN and CDR2 SVGIG (reference sequence).

The CDR3 protein is CASSLWGSPRQTQYF. DNA of the CDR3: TGTGCCAGCAGCTTATGGGGGTCCCCAAGGCAGACCCAGTACTTC. The chain employs TRBV7-2 and TRBJ2-5; the D call may be TRBD1 or TRBD2 (5 bases each). The CDR3 totals 15 residues. Germline values: CDR1 SGHTA, CDR2 FQGNSA. V was shortened by 2 bases and J by 6 bases, with 16 bases between the two germline ends.

This clonotype has a handful of counts. V usage is TRBV5-5 and J usage is TRBJ2-5; D unclear. V gave up 4 bases and J gave up 5 bases, with 18 bases separating them. The CDR3 is 15 residues long. CDR1 and CDR2 from the germline V gene are SGHKS and YYEKEE (reference sequence). CDR3 region: CASSRQPDNPETQYF. DNA of the CDR3: TGTGCCAGCAGCCGGCAACCGGATAACCCGGAGACCCAGTACTTC.

V is TRBV7-2 and J is TRBJ2-3, with D perhaps matching TRBD1 (6 bases). This CDR3 region has 14 residues. V shed 1 base and J shed 4 bases, with 9 bases lying between them. Germline lookup yields CDR1 SGHTA and CDR2 FQGNSA. The CDR3 sequence is CASSLETGPDTQYF. The CDR3 coding sequence is TGTGCCAGCAGCTTAGAAACAGGGCCAGATACGCAGTATTTT.

This clonotype was seen ten or more times. The rearrangement links TRBV14 to TRBJ1-1; TRBD1 matches at 7 bases. V trimming: 4 bases; J trimming: 1 base; junction bases outside the gene matches: 6. The CDR3 length is 15 residues. The germline CDR1 and CDR2 sequences are SGHDN and FVKESK. CDR3 sequence: CASSPYRGANTEAFF. The CDR3 coding sequence is TGTGCCAGCAGCCCCTACAGGGGAGCGAACACTGAAGCTTTCTTT.

This clonotype was picked up a small number of times. This chain connects TRBV5-1 to TRBJ2-3; 10 bases are shared with TRBD1. V dropped 3 bases and J dropped 4; count of bases not matched to a gene: 2. The CDR3 length is 14 residues. The germline V gene has CDR1 SGHRS and CDR2 YFSETQ. CDR3 coding DNA: TGCGCCAGCAGCTGGGACAGGGGATCAGATACGCAGTATTTT. Amino acids: CASSWDRGSDTQYF.

This clonotype was found a few times. The chain combines TRBV6-5 with TRBJ2-3, with no clear D. This CDR3 has 13 residues. V was trimmed by 3 bases and J by 6 bases, leaving 10 bases between them. Germline V gives CDR1 MNHEY, CDR2 SVGAGI. This CDR3 is CASSYTGRDTQYF. In DNA, the CDR3 is TGTGCCAGCAGTTATACGGGTCGGGATACGCAGTATTTT.

This clonotype was detected a few times. The J gene is TRBJ1-6, the V gene TRBV20-1; D perhaps matches TRBD1 (5 bases). V was cut by 3 bases and J by 7 bases, with 10 bases left in between. Per germline, CDR1 DFQATT and CDR2 SNEGSKA (reference sequence). There are 13 residues in the CDR3. The CDR3 nucleotides read TGCAGTGCTAGCGTCAGGGTAAATTCACCCCTCCACTTT. The encoded protein is CSASVRVNSPLHF.

The rearrangement uses TRBV2 and TRBJ2-2; D is unresolved. CDR1 is SNHLY and CDR2 is FYNNEI in the germline V gene. The CDR3 runs 15 residues. With 7 bases removed from V and 1 base from J, the gap between germline ends came to 13 bases. CDR3 coding DNA: TGTGCCAGCAAGATGGACGGATTGAACACCGGGGAGCTGTTTTTT. Encoded protein: CASKMDGLNTGELFF.

Many counts were recorded for this clonotype. The rearrangement joins TRBV7-6 to TRBJ2-7; 7 positions agree with TRBD1. This CDR3 is built from 15 residues. Per the germline V gene, CDR1 is SGHVS and CDR2 is FNYEAQ. V was clipped by 1 base and J by 7 bases; unmatched bases: 10. CDR3 nucleotide sequence: TGTGCCAGCAGCTTAGAAAGCGGCAGGGGGACGGAGCAGTACTTC. The encoded protein is CASSLESGRGTEQYF.

The chain is built from TRBV5-1 and TRBJ1-6, with a possible D match to TRBD1 (6 bases). Trimming took off 2 bases at V and 8 bases at J, with 17 bases between the two ends. Germline CDR1 reads SGHRS; CDR2 reads YFSETQ. The length of the CDR3 is 16 residues. In nucleotides, the CDR3 is TGCGCCAGCAGCTTTATGACAGGCAGTATGGATTCACCCCTCCACTTT. It specifies CASSFMTGSMDSPLHF.

This clonotype has more than one count but fewer than ten. V is TRBV6-2 or TRBV6-3 and J is TRBJ2-7; 13 bases match TRBD2. Unmatched junction bases numbered 7, after V lost 4 bases and J lost 1 base. This CDR3 has 17 residues. Germline CDR1 and CDR2: MNHEY and SVGEGT. The CDR3 coding sequence is TGTGCCAGCAGTTCACCCCGGACTAGCGGGGGTTCCTACGAGCAGTACTTC. This codes for CASSSPRTSGGSYEQYF.

This clonotype was detected only a few times. This chain uses TRBV20-1 with TRBJ2-7; D not resolved. The ends were cut back, 1 base at V and 5 bases at J, with 12 bases in the middle. This CDR3 comprises 13 residues. Per germline, CDR1 DFQATT and CDR2 SNEGSKA (reference sequence). The CDR3 DNA follows: TGCAGTGCTAGAGTACAGCTCCGCGACGAGCAGTACTTC. Amino acids: CSARVQLRDEQYF.

The V gene is TRBV29-1, the J gene TRBJ2-1; 8 bases match TRBD2. Germline trimming cut 8 bases from V and 2 bases from J; bases unmatched to any gene: 5. The germline gives CDR1 SQVTM, CDR2 ANQGSEA. This CDR3 region has 13 residues. The CDR3 region has the DNA TGCAGCTGCCGGGGGGGCCCCTACAATGAGCAGTTCTTC. Translating it yields CSCRGGPYNEQFF.

In this sample, this clonotype turned up many times. The chain is built from TRBV18 and TRBJ2-7; D perhaps matches TRBD2 (5 bases). Germline V gene sequence: CDR1 KGHSH, CDR2 LQKENI. V was trimmed by 4 bases and J by 2 bases, leaving 6 bases between them. The CDR3 covers 12 residues. CDR3 nucleotides: TGTGCCAGCTCACGGGAGCCCTACGAGCAGTACTTC. This translates into CASSREPYEQYF. The complete variable domain, with remaining parts taken from reference TRBV18 and TRBJ2-7, reads NAGVMQNPRHLVRRRGQEARLRCSPMKGHSHVYWYRQLPEEGLKFMVYLQKENIIDESGMPKERFSAEFPKEGPSILRIQQVVRGDSAAYFCASSREPYEQYFGPGTRLTVT.